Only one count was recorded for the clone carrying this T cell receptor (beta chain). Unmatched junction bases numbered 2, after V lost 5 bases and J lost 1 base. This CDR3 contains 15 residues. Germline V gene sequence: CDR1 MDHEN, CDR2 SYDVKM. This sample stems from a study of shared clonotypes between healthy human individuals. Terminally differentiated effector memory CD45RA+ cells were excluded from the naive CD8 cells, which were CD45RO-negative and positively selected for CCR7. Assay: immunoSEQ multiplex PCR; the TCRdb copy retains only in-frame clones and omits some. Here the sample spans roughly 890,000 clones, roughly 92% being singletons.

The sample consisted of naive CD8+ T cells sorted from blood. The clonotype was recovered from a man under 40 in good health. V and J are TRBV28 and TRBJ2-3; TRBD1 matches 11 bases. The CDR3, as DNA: TGTGCCAGCAGTCAGGGACAGGGGGGCACAGATACGCAGTATTTT. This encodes CASSQGQGGTDTQYF.